This TCR beta chain was sequenced for a study of PD-1 blockade in classical Hodgkin lymphoma. The table came from immunoSEQ multiplex PCR; TCRdb's copy has only in-frame clones and leaves some out. The table has 15,000 to 25,000 clones, around 84% seen once. The time point: cycle 4 day 1 (C4D1), after six to seven weeks of nivolumab. Each of the patients experienced relapse following autologous stem cell transplantation, and their brentuximab vedotin exposure differed. After thawing, PBMCs were subjected to magnetic negative selection to isolate CD8+ T cells. This clone has just one count. The clonotype was recovered from a human donor with classical Hodgkin lymphoma. This material consisted of CD8+ T cells from blood, taken before the fourth cycle of nivolumab.

The CDR3 DNA follows: TGTGCCAGCAGTTTATCGGGCGGGGGCAATCAGCCCCAGCATTTT. This sequence encodes CASSLSGGGNQPQHF. The J gene is TRBJ1-5, the V gene TRBV27; D is unresolved. Germline loops: CDR1 MNHEY, CDR2 SMNVEV (reference sequence). Trimming left V 0 bases short and J 2 bases short, with 8 bases between. The CDR3 runs 15 residues.